These 23 T cell receptor beta chains were sequenced from one sample in a study of cytomegalovirus exposure and HLA in healthy donors (dated by TCRdb to about 2017). Library construction relied on the immunoSEQ multiplex PCR assay. The multiplex PCR relied on a mix of 60 forward primers for TCR Vbeta segments and 13 reverse primers for TCR Jbeta segments. Held by TCRdb, this immuneACCESS table contains in-frame sequences only and omits some clones. Under half of the omission traces to an unresolved V gene where checked; the cause of the rest is unknown. This sample gives about 160,000 clones in total; around 76% of them show up just once. Approximately 2% of the sample comes from the top ten. Sequencing used PBMCs. The origin of the receptors is a female donor in good health and CMV-seronegative.

The CDR3 bases are TGTGCCAGCAGCCCGACTAGCATGGGTGAGCAGTTCTTC. As protein: CASSPTSMGEQFF. The chain links TRBV7-3 to TRBJ2-1; 7 bases line up with TRBD2. CDR1 is SGHTA and CDR2 is FQGTGA in the germline V gene. The CDR3 is 13 amino acids. The J segment lost 9 bases and the V segment lost 5 bases, leaving 7 bases of the junction unmatched.

This rearrangement joins TRBV2 to TRBJ2-1; TRBD2 might be the D (6 bases). This CDR3 has 16 amino acids. The V gene lost 3 bases and the J gene lost 3 bases, with 15 bases spanning the gap. Germline V gene data show CDR1 as SNHLY and CDR2 as FYNNEI. CDR3 DNA: TGTGCCAGCAGTGAGGTGGTGGCGGGGCTCTACAATGAGCAGTTCTTC. Protein sequence: CASSEVVAGLYNEQFF.

This CDR3 reads CASSVSSRNQETQYF. The CDR3 nucleotides are TGTGCCAGCAGCGTCTCGTCGCGGAACCAAGAGACCCAGTACTTC. This chain uses TRBV11-2 with TRBJ2-5; D unclear. Germline values: CDR1 SGHAT, CDR2 FQNNGV. The CDR3 has 15 amino acids. The V end lost 5 bases, the J end lost 0 bases, and 13 bases lay between the germline ends. The full variable domain, in which reference TRBV11-2 and TRBJ2-5 provide the parts outside the CDR3, is EAGVAQSPRYKIIEKRQSVAFWCNPISGHATLYWYQQILGQGPKLLIQFQNNGVVDDSQLPKDRFSAERLKGVDSTLKIQPAKLEDSAVYLCASSVSSRNQETQYFGPGTRLLVL.

V and J are TRBV9 and TRBJ2-2; D is possibly TRBD2 (6 bases). Trimming took off 0 bases at V and 7 bases at J, with 10 bases between the two ends. The CDR3 has 14 amino acids. CDR1 SGDLS and CDR2 YYNGEE come from the germline V gene. The CDR3 nucleotides are TGTGCCAGCAGCGTAGGCGGGACCAACGGGGAGCTGTTTTTT. Translating gives CASSVGGTNGELFF. Full variable domain (rest looked up from reference TRBV9 and TRBJ2-2): DSGVTQTPKHLITATGQRVTLRCSPRSGDLSVYWYQQSLDQGLQFLIQYYNGEERAKGNILERFSAQQFPDLHSELNLSSLELGDSALYFCASSVGGTNGELFFGEGSRLTVL.

The chain has TRBV19 and TRBJ1-5, with 9 bases aligning to TRBD1. V was pared by 1 base and J by 0 bases, with 4 bases of the junction left unmatched. The CDR3 totals 17 residues. In germline, CDR1 is LNHDA, CDR2 SQIVND (reference sequence). The CDR3 coding sequence is TGTGCCAGTAGTATAGGGACAGGGGTTACTAGCAATCAGCCCCAGCATTTT. Amino acid sequence: CASSIGTGVTSNQPQHF.

The rearrangement uses TRBV5-8 and TRBJ1-2; D is perhaps TRBD1 (5 bases). The V and J ends lost 1 base and 4 bases respectively, with 11 bases between them. Germline V gene data show CDR1 as SGHTS and CDR2 as YDEGEE. This CDR3 is built from 14 residues. The CDR3 bases are TGTGCCAGCAGCTTGAACCGACAGATCTATGGCTACACCTTC. Translating it yields CASSLNRQIYGYTF.

The rearrangement joins TRBV27 to TRBJ2-7, with D possibly TRBD1 on 6 matching bases. CDR1 and CDR2 from the germline V gene are MNHEY and SMNVEV (reference sequence). Trimming left V 7 bases short and J 1 base short, with 14 bases between. CDR3 length: 14 amino acids. The CDR3 DNA reads as TGTGCCAGCAAGGCGACAGGCGGTTCCTACGAGCAGTACTTC. Residues: CASKATGGSYEQYF.

This chain connects TRBV2 to TRBJ2-3, with D perhaps TRBD1 (8 bases). Germline CDR1 reads SNHLY; CDR2 reads FYNNEI. The CDR3 has 16 amino acids. Trimming left V 5 bases short and J 1 base short, with 16 bases between. CDR3 bases: TGTGCCAGCAGTACCCGAACAGGGGGGGGCACAGATACGCAGTATTTT. Protein: CASSTRTGGGTDTQYF.

The genes are TRBV5-1 and TRBJ1-5, with no clear D. Trimming took 4 bases from V and 2 from J, leaving 7 bases between them. Germline V gene data show CDR1 as SGHRS and CDR2 as YFSETQ. The CDR3 is made up of 13 amino acids. The CDR3 DNA reads as TGCGCCAGCAGCACCGGGGGCAATCAGCCCCAGCATTTT. Protein: CASSTGGNQPQHF.

This rearrangement joins TRBV12-2 to TRBJ2-7; the DNA was not used to check the table's D call, TRBD2. TRBV12-2 is an annotated pseudogene. CDR3 length: 16 residues. In nucleotides, the CDR3 is TGTGCAAGTCGCTTAGCAGAGCGGGAGGGTACCTACGAGCAGTACTTC. This codes for CASRLAEREGTYEQYF.

V is TRBV5-1 and J is TRBJ2-3, with 9 nucleotides matching TRBD2. The germline V gene encodes CDR1 SGHRS and CDR2 YFSETQ. V lost 4 bases to trimming and J lost 5 bases; unmatched junction nucleotides: 5. The length of the CDR3 is 14 residues. For the CDR3, the DNA is TGCGCCAGCAGCGCGGGGGGGAAGGTAGATACGCAGTATTTT. Encoded protein: CASSAGGKVDTQYF.

This rearrangement joins TRBV7-2 to TRBJ1-5, with 9 bases fitting TRBD1. Looked up from germline, CDR1 is SGHTA and CDR2 is FQGNSA. J was trimmed by 3 bases and V by 3 bases; bases with no gene match: 9. This CDR3 spans 17 amino acids. CDR3 coding DNA: TGTGCCAGCAGCTTTGGGACAGGGTTGATTTCCAATCAGCCCCAGCATTTT. Translation: CASSFGTGLISNQPQHF.

Turning to this clone: Other DNA sequences in the sample encode the same CDR3. The chain uses TRBV7-9 and TRBJ1-1, with 9 bases identical to TRBD1. This CDR3 contains 14 residues. Germline values: CDR1 SEHNR, CDR2 FQNEAQ (reference sequence). With 5 bases clipped from V and 2 bases from J, the junction kept 3 bases outside the gene matches. For the CDR3, the DNA is TGTGCCAGCAGCCTGGGACAGGGAAACACTGAAGCTTTCTTT. It is translated as CASSLGQGNTEAFF. The full variable domain, with the rest looked up from reference TRBV7-9 and TRBJ1-1, is DTGVSQNPRHKITKRGQNVTFRCDPISEHNRLYWYRQTLGQGPEFLTYFQNEAQLEKSRLLSDRFSAERPKGSFSTLEIQRTEQGDSAMYLCASSLGQGNTEAFFGQGTRLTVV.

The chain is built from TRBV19 and TRBJ1-4, with 9 bases identical to TRBD1. Germline V gene lookup returns CDR1 LNHDA and CDR2 SQIVND (reference sequence). CDR3 length equals 16 residues. Losses at the gene ends were 5 bases for V and 8 bases for J; bases not matched to a gene: 12. The CDR3 sequence: CASSLDSGTGGEKLFF. The CDR3 nucleotides are TGTGCCAGTAGTCTTGATTCCGGAACAGGGGGCGAAAAACTGTTTTTT.

In nucleotides, the CDR3 is TGTGCCAGCAGTGTATCAGCGAACACCGGGGAGCTGTTTTTT. This sequence encodes CASSVSANTGELFF. This rearrangement joins TRBV6-4 to TRBJ2-2, with D uncertain. CDR1 and CDR2 from the germline V gene are MRHNA and SNTAGT. V lost 4 bases to trimming and J lost 0 bases, with 6 bases between them. This CDR3 has 14 amino acids.

The V gene is TRBV18, the J gene TRBJ1-4, with TRBD1 matching 8 bases. V shed 3 bases, J shed 5 bases, and the junction held 5 bases outside the gene matches. The CDR3 is 15 residues long. Germline loops: CDR1 KGHSH, CDR2 LQKENI. CDR3 in amino acids: CASSPDRGRNEKLFF. The CDR3 nucleotides are TGTGCCAGCTCACCCGACAGGGGTAGAAATGAAAAACTGTTTTTT.

The V gene is TRBV30, the J gene TRBJ2-3, with 8 bases that match TRBD2. Trimming removed 4 bases from V and 1 base from J; junction bases left unmatched: 4. The CDR3 runs 14 residues. CDR1 is GTSNPN and CDR2 is SVGIG in the germline V gene (reference sequence). The CDR3 DNA follows: TGTGCCTGGACCCTCGGGGGGGGCACAGATACGCAGTATTTT. Its protein is CAWTLGGGTDTQYF.

The chain joins TRBV30 to TRBJ1-6, with 8 bases lining up with TRBD1. The CDR3 is 15 amino acids. After removal of 0 bases from V and 6 bases from J, the junction contained 4 bases not matched to a gene. Germline V CDR1 and CDR2: GTSNPN, SVGIG (reference sequence). This chain's CDR3 is CAWSVRTGSNSPLHF. CDR3 bases: TGTGCCTGGAGTGTACGGACAGGGAGTAATTCACCCCTCCACTTT.

The chain combines TRBV6-1 with TRBJ2-5; D is unresolved. Trimming took 2 bases from V and 3 from J, leaving 10 bases between them. CDR1 and CDR2 (germline): MNHNS, SASEGT. The CDR3 is 14 amino acids. The CDR3 here is CASSEKDFEETQYF. The CDR3 DNA reads TGTGCCAGCAGTGAAAAAGACTTCGAAGAGACCCAGTACTTC.

J is TRBJ1-6 and V is TRBV23-1; no clear D. TRBV23-1 carries the ORF label, with uncertain function. The CDR3 totals 18 residues. V lost 6 bases and J lost 9, with 27 bases in between. CDR3 region: CASRVTVGEPSRISPLHF. CDR3 DNA sequence: TGCGCCAGCAGGGTAACAGTGGGCGAGCCCTCAAGAATTTCACCCCTCCACTTT.

The CDR3, as DNA: TGTGCCTGCTCAATTGGCAGGGCGGTTTCCGGGGAGCTGTTTTTT. Its protein is CACSIGRAVSGELFF. The gene calls are TRBV30 and TRBJ2-2; D possibly corresponds to TRBD1 (5 bases). V was pared by 6 bases and J by 6 bases, with 20 bases between. The CDR3 runs 15 residues. CDR1 is GTSNPN, CDR2 SVGIG, per germline (reference sequence).

This chain uses TRBV5-1 with TRBJ2-5; 16 positions agree with TRBD2. J was trimmed by 4 bases and V by 4 bases; bases with no gene match: 10. The CDR3 covers 18 residues. CDR1 is SGHRS and CDR2 is YFSETQ in the germline V gene. CDR3 nucleotides: TGCGCCAGCAGCACGGGACTAGCGGGGGGGCCTGGTTTAGAGACCCAGTACTTC. It codes for CASSTGLAGGPGLETQYF.

This chain links TRBV5-1 with TRBJ1-3; a weak D match, TRBD1 (6 bases). The CDR3 length is 15 residues. The V gene's germline CDR1 is SGHRS and CDR2 YFSETQ. V dropped 2 bases and J dropped 3 bases, with 12 bases sitting between them. Here the CDR3 reads CASSLKGDDGNTIYF. The CDR3 DNA reads as TGCGCCAGCAGCTTAAAGGGGGATGATGGAAACACCATATATTTT.